This T cell receptor (beta chain) was retrieved from a study of blood T cell repertoires in COVID-19. This clone has just one count. Original data processing: From reference gene primer amplification, estimates of nucleated cell counts were derived. The assay was immunoSEQ multiplex PCR, and TCRdb's table has in-frame clones only and misses some. V, J and clone size derive from that table, while D and trimming were established from the DNA sequence. The sample includes 130,000 or so clones, around 88% of them seen just once. J gave up 8 bases and V 4 bases, and 10 bases lay outside the gene matches. CDR1 is SGHRS, CDR2 YFSETQ, per germline. The CDR3 is made up of 15 amino acids.

V usage is TRBV5-1 and J usage is TRBJ2-1, with TRBD2 matching 9 bases. The TCR comes from a man aged 45 to 65 with acute or convalescent COVID-19. Material for sequencing was peripheral blood. This CDR3 reads CASSKGLAFVYEQFF. The DNA of the CDR3 is TGCGCCAGCAGCAAGGGACTAGCCTTTGTCTATGAGCAGTTCTTC.